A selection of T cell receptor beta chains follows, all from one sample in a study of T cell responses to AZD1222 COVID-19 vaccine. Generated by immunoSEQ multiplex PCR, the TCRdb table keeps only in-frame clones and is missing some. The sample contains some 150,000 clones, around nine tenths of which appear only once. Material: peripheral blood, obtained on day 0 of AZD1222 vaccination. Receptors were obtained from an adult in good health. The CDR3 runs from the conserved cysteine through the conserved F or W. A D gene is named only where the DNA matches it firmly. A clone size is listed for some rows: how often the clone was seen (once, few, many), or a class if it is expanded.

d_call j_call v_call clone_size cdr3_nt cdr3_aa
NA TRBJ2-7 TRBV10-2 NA TGCGCCAGCAGTGAGTCGGGGACGGTGATCTACGAGCAGTACTTC CASSESGTVIYEQYF
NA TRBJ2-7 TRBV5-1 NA TGCGCCAGCCGTCGGGACGGGACCTACGAGCAGTACTTC CASRRDGTYEQYF
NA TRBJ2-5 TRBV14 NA TGTGCCAGCAGCCAGTATCGATGGGTTCAAGAGACCCAGTACTTC CASSQYRWVQETQYF
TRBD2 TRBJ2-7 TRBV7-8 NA TGTGCCAGCTTCCCCGCGGGAGTTAGTTACGAGCAGTACTTC CASFPAGVSYEQYF
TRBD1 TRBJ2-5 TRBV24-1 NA TGTGCCACCAGTGAGACAGGGGCCCAGGAGACCCAGTACTTC CATSETGAQETQYF
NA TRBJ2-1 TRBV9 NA TGTGCCAGCAGCGTCTCAGGGCCCTCCAATGAGCAGTTCTTC CASSVSGPSNEQFF
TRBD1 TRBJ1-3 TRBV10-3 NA TGTGCCATCAGTGGGGGGACAGGGTTCGGAAACACCATATATTTT CAISGGTGFGNTIYF
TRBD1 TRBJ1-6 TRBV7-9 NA TGTGCCAGCAGCTTAGTGGGACAGGGGAATTCACCCCTCCACTTT CASSLVGQGNSPLHF
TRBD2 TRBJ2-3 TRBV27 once TGTGCCAGCAGTTTATTACTAGCGGGTAGCACAGATACGCAGTATTTT CASSLLLAGSTDTQYF
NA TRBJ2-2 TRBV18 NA TGTGCCAGCTCACCAAACCTAGCACCCGGGGAGCTGTTTTTT CASSPNLAPGELFF
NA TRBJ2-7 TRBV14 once TGTGCCAGCAGCCAACGTTACGAGCAGTACTTC CASSQRYEQYF
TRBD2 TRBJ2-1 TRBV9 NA TGTGCCAGCAGCTCCCTGACTAGCGGGGGTTCCTACAATGAGCAGTTCTTC CASSSLTSGGSYNEQFF
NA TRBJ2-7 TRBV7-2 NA TGTGCCAGCAGCCAACCCGGTCAGGGGAAAACCTACGAGCAGTACTTC CASSQPGQGKTYEQYF
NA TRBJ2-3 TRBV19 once TGTGCCAGTAGTATATTATACACAGATACGCAGTATTTT CASSILYTDTQYF
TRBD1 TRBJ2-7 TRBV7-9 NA TGTGCCAGCAGCTTTCACGGGACAGGGATACTCTCCTACGAGCAGTACTTC CASSFHGTGILSYEQYF
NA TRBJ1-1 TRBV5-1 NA TGCGCCAGCAGCTTGGATACACAGGGTAGGACTTTCTTT CASSLDTQGRTFF
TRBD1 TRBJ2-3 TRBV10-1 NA TGCGCCAGCAGTGGAGGGACAGACACAGATACGCAGTATTTT CASSGGTDTDTQYF
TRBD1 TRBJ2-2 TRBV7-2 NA TGTGCCAGCAGCCCAGGGGGCCGCCAGGGGACCGGGGAGCTGTTTTTT CASSPGGRQGTGELFF
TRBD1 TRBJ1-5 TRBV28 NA TGTGCCACACGGGACAGATCGTTTCGGCCCCAGCATTTT CATRDRSFRPQHF
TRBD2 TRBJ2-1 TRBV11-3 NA TGTGCCAGCAGCCCCAAAGCGGGGGAAAGCTCCTACAATGAGCAGTTCTTC CASSPKAGESSYNEQFF